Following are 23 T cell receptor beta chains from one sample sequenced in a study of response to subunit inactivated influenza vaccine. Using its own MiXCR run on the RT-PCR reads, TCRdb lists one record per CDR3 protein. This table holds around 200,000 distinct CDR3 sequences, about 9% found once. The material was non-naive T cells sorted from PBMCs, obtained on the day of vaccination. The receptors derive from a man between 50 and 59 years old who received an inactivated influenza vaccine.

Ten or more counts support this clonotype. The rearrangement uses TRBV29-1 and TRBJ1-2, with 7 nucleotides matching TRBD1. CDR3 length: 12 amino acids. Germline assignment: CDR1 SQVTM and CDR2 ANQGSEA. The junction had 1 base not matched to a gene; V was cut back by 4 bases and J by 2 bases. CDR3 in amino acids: CSVVGGNYGYTF. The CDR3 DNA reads TGCAGCGTTGTAGGGGGCAACTATGGCTACACCTTC.

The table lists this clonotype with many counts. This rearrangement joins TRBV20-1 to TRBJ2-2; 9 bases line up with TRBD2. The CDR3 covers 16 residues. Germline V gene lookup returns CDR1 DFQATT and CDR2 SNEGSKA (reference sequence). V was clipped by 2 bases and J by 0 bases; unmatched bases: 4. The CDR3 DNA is TGCAGTGCTAGATCCCTAGCGGGAACGAACACCGGGGAGCTGTTTTTT. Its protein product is CSARSLAGTNTGELFF.

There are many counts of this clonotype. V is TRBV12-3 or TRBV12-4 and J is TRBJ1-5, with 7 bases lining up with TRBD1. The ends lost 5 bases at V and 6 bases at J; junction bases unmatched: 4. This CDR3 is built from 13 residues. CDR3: CASSRYRGQPQHF. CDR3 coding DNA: TGTGCCAGCAGTAGATACAGGGGTCAGCCCCAGCATTTT.

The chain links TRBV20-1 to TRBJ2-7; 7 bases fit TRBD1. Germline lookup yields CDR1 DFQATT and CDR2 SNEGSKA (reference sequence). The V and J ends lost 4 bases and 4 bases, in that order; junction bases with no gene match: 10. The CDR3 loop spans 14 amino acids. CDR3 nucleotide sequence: TGCAGTGCTAAACACCGGACAGGTGTGTACGAGCAGTACTTC. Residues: CSAKHRTGVYEQYF.

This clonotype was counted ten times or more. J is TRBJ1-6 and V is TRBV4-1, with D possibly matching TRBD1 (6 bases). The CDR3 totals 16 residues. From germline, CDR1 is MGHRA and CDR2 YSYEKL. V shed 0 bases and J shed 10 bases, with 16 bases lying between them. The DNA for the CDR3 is TGCGCCAGCAGCCAAGAGGGGGGCCTCCGAGGGTCACCCCTCCACTTT. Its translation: CASSQEGGLRGSPLHF.

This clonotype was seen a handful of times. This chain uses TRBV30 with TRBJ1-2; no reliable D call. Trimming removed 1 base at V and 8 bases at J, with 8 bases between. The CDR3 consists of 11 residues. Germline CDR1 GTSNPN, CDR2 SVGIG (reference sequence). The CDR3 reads CAWSAGAGYTF. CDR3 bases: TGTGCCTGGAGTGCGGGAGCAGGCTACACCTTC.

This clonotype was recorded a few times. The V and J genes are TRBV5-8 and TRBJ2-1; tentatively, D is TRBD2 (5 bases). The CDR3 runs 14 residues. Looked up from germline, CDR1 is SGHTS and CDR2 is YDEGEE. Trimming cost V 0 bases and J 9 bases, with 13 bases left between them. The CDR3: CASSLGLHSGEQFF. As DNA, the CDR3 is TGTGCCAGCAGCTTGGGGCTCCACAGCGGTGAGCAGTTCTTC.

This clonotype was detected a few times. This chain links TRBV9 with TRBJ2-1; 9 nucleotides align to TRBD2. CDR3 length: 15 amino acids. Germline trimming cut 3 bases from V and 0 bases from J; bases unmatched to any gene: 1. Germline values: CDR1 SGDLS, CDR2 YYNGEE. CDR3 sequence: CASSDSGSSYNEQFF. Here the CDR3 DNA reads TGTGCCAGCAGCGATAGCGGGAGCTCCTACAATGAGCAGTTCTTC.

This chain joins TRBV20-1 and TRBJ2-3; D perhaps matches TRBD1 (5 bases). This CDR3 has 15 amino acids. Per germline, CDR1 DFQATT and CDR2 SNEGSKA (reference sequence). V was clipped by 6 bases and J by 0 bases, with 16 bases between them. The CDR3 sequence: CSARELATSTDTQYF. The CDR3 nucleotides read TGCAGTGCCAGGGAACTCGCCACTAGCACAGATACGCAGTATTTT.

CDR3 protein: CASSPAGFETQYF. The CDR3 DNA reads as TGTGCCAGCTCACCAGCAGGGTTCGAGACCCAGTACTTC. The V call is TRBV18, the J call TRBJ2-5, with a possible D match to TRBD1 (5 bases). CDR3 length: 13 amino acids. CDR1 KGHSH and CDR2 LQKENI come from the germline V gene. Deletions cut 2 bases from V and 5 bases from J, with 9 bases between.

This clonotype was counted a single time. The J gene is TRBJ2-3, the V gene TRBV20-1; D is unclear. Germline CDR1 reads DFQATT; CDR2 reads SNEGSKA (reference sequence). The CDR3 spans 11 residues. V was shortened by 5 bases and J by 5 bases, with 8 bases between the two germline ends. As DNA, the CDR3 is TGCAGTGCTGGCGGCGTAGATACGCAGTATTTT. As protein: CSAGGVDTQYF.

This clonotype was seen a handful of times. The chain's CDR3 is CASLLLPGQGGEQYF. The CDR3, as DNA: TGTGCCAGTCTCCTCCTCCCGGGACAGGGTGGCGAGCAGTACTTC. J is TRBJ2-7 and V is TRBV18; 9 bases match TRBD1. There are 15 residues in the CDR3. V shed 9 bases, J shed 6 bases, and the junction held 15 bases outside the gene matches. Germline values: CDR1 KGHSH, CDR2 LQKENI.

The CDR3 coding sequence is TGTGCCAGCAGCCCGATTCGGGACAGGGGCAATGAGCAGTTCTTC. Protein product: CASSPIRDRGNEQFF. The chain links TRBV7-9 to TRBJ2-1; 10 bases match TRBD1. The CDR3 contains 15 residues. Trimming took 5 bases from V and 6 from J; bases not matched to a gene: 7. CDR1 and CDR2 (germline): SEHNR, FQNEAQ (reference sequence).

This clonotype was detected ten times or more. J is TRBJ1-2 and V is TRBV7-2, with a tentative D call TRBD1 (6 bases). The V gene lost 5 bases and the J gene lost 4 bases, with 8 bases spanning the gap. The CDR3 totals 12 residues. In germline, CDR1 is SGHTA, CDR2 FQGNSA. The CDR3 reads CASSQGTYGYTF. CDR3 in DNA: TGTGCCAGCAGCCAGGGGACCTATGGCTACACCTTC.

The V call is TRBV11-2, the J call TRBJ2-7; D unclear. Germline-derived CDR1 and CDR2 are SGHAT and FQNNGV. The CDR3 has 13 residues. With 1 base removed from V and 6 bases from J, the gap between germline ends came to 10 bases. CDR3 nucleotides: TGTGCCAGCAGCTTAGTACGCCGCGGCGAGCAGTACTTC. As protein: CASSLVRRGEQYF.

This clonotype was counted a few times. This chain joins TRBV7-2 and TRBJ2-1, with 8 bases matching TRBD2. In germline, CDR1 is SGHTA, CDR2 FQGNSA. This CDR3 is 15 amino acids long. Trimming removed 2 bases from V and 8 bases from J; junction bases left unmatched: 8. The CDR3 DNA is TGTGCCAGCAGCTTATTAGCGGGAAGAAACTATGAGCAGTTCTTC. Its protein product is CASSLLAGRNYEQFF.

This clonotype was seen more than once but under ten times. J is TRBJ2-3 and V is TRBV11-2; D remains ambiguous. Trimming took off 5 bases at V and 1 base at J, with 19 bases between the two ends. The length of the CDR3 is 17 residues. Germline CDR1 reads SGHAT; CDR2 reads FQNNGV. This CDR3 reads CASSPRLNLLGTDTQYF. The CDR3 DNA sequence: TGTGCCAGCAGCCCTCGACTGAACCTTCTTGGCACAGATACGCAGTATTTT. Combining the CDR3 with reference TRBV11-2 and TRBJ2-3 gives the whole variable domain EAGVAQSPRYKIIEKRQSVAFWCNPISGHATLYWYQQILGQGPKLLIQFQNNGVVDDSQLPKDRFSAERLKGVDSTLKIQPAKLEDSAVYLCASSPRLNLLGTDTQYFGPGTRLTVL.

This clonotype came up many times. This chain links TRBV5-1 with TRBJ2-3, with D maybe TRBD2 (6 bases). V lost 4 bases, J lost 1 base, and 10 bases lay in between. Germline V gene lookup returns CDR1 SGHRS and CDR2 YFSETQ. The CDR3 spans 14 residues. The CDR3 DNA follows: TGCGCCAGCAGCGAGGGAGGAGGCACAGATACGCAGTATTTT. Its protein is CASSEGGGTDTQYF.

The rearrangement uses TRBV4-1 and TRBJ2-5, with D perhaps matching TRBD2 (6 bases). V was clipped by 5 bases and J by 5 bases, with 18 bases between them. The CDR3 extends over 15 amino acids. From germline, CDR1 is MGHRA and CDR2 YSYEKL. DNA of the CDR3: TGCGCCAGCAGCTTAAGCGAGGGGAGGAAGGAGACCCAGTACTTC. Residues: CASSLSEGRKETQYF.

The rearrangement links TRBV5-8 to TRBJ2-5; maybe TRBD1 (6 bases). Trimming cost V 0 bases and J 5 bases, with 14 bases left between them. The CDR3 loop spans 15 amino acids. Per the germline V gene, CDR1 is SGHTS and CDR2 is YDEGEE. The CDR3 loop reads CASSLAFRGAETQYF. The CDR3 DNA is TGTGCCAGCAGCTTGGCCTTCAGGGGCGCGGAGACCCAGTACTTC.

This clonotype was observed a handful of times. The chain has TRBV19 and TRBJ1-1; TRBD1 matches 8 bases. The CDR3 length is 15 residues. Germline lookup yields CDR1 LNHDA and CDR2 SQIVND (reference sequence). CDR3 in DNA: TGTGCAACCACTCAGGGGGCAGGTCGGAGCACTGAAGCTTTCTTT. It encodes CATTQGAGRSTEAFF.

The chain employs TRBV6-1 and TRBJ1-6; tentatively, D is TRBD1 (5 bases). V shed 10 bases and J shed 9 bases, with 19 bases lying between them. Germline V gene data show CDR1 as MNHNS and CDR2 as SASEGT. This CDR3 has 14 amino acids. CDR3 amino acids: CATSPDRELSPLHF. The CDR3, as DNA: TGTGCCACGAGCCCCGACAGAGAACTTTCACCCCTCCACTTT.

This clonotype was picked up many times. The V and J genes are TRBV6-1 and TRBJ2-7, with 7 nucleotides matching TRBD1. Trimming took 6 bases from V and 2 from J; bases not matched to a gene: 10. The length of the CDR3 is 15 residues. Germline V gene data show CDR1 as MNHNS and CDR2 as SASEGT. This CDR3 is CASSETGLLPYEQYF. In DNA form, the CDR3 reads TGTGCCAGCAGCGAGACAGGGCTACTCCCCTACGAGCAGTACTTC.